One sample yielded the 14 T cell receptor beta chains listed below, sequenced in a study of early T cells in non-severe SARS-CoV-2 infection. TCRdb ran MiXCR on the 5' RACE reads and lists one entry per CDR3 protein. Of tens of thousands of distinct CDR3 sequences in the sample, around 12% were seen once. Sequencing used whole blood, obtained at baseline. The receptors were gathered from an adult who was a healthcare worker with PCR-confirmed SARS-CoV-2 infection or an uninfected control (not recorded which).

This clonotype was observed a handful of times. This sequence joins TRBV4-3 and TRBJ2-7; TRBD1 or TRBD2 may be the D gene (5 bases each). The CDR3 spans 17 residues. Germline assignment: CDR1 LGHNA and CDR2 YSLEER. Trimming cost V 0 bases and J 2 bases, with 17 bases left between them. The CDR3 loop reads CASSQEGWGIQAYEQYF. CDR3 sequence (DNA): TGCGCCAGCAGCCAAGAGGGTTGGGGGATTCAGGCCTACGAGCAGTACTTC.

This clonotype showed up just a few times. The rearrangement joins TRBV10-1 to TRBJ2-5, with a tentative D call TRBD1 (5 bases). This CDR3 is built from 13 residues. Germline V gene lookup returns CDR1 WNHNN and CDR2 SYGVQD (reference sequence). The V end lost 5 bases, the J end lost 5 bases, and 12 bases lay between the germline ends. CDR3 sequence (DNA): TGCGCCAGCAGTACAGGTTCCGGGGAGACCCAGTACTTC. The encoded protein is CASSTGSGETQYF.

This clonotype has a handful of counts. V and J are TRBV7-6 and TRBJ1-1; no definite D call. Looked up from germline, CDR1 is SGHVS and CDR2 is FNYEAQ. Trimming left V 5 bases short and J 7 bases short, with 17 bases between. This CDR3 comprises 14 residues. The chain's CDR3 is CASSHANYLNEAFF. The CDR3 nucleotides are TGTGCCAGCAGCCATGCGAACTACCTTAATGAAGCTTTCTTT.

The CDR3, as DNA: TGTGCCAGCACGTCTAGCGGACCTTCCTACGAGCAGTACTTC. Amino acids: CASTSSGPSYEQYF. The chain is built from TRBV28 and TRBJ2-7; TRBD2 agrees at 7 bases. This CDR3 spans 14 amino acids. V gave up 7 bases and J gave up 1 base; unmatched junction bases: 7. Germline V gene data show CDR1 as MDHEN and CDR2 as SYDVKM.

Only a few counts were recorded for this clonotype. The J gene is TRBJ2-7, the V gene TRBV12-5, with TRBD2 matching 14 bases. J lost 4 bases, V lost 5 bases, and 4 bases had no gene match. From germline, CDR1 is LGHNT and CDR2 FRNRAP. The CDR3 has 15 residues. CDR3 DNA sequence: TGTGCTAGTGGTGGGGGACTAGCGGGAGTATACGAGCAGTACTTC. It is translated as CASGGGLAGVYEQYF.

The CDR3: CASSIVRQGFGQPQHF. CDR3 bases: TGTGCCAGTAGTATAGTACGGCAGGGCTTTGGTCAGCCCCAGCATTTT. The chain joins TRBV19 to TRBJ1-5, with D possibly TRBD1 on 5 matching bases. V lost 1 base and J 6 bases, leaving 16 bases between the germline ends. This CDR3 is built from 16 residues. The germline V gene encodes CDR1 LNHDA and CDR2 SQIVND (reference sequence). The full variable domain, with the rest looked up from reference TRBV19 and TRBJ1-5, is DGGITQSPKYLFRKEGQNVTLSCEQNLNHDAMYWYRQDPGQGLRLIYYSQIVNDFQKGDIAEGYSVSREKKESFPLTVTSAQKNPTAFYLCASSIVRQGFGQPQHFGDGTRLSIL.

This clonotype has only a few counts. The genes are TRBV14 and TRBJ2-3; no firm D call. V lost 1 base to trimming and J lost 8 bases, with 10 bases between them. Per the germline V gene, CDR1 is SGHDN and CDR2 is FVKESK. This CDR3 contains 13 residues. As DNA, the CDR3 is TGTGCCAGCAGCCAAGCCGGTCCCGGTACGCAGTATTTT. It translates to CASSQAGPGTQYF.

The rearrangement joins TRBV28 to TRBJ1-2; perhaps TRBD1 as D (5 bases). The CDR3 contains 16 residues. Germline CDR1 is MDHEN and CDR2 is SYDVKM. Trimming removed 6 bases at V and 1 base at J, with 18 bases between. CDR3 residues: CASSLRDGGYNYGYTF. The CDR3 DNA sequence: TGTGCCAGCAGCCTCCGGGACGGAGGTTATAACTATGGCTACACCTTC.

The rearrangement links TRBV7-2 to TRBJ2-7; a weak D match, TRBD2 (5 bases). The germline V gene encodes CDR1 SGHTA and CDR2 FQGNSA. The CDR3 contains 13 residues. V was cut by 2 bases and J by 6 bases, with 11 bases left in between. The CDR3 DNA follows: TGTGCCAGCAGCTTAACGGAGGCGGGCGAGCAGTACTTC. Translated: CASSLTEAGEQYF.

The chain couples TRBV5-1 to TRBJ2-2; the D is unclear. The CDR3 has 14 residues. In germline, CDR1 is SGHRS, CDR2 YFSETQ. With 0 bases removed from V and 0 bases from J, the gap between germline ends came to 3 bases. In DNA, the CDR3 is TGCGCCAGCAGCTTGGGTTCGAACACCGGGGAGCTGTTTTTT. Its translation is CASSLGSNTGELFF.

The V and J genes are TRBV2 and TRBJ1-4; no clear D gene. Germline lookup yields CDR1 SNHLY and CDR2 FYNNEI. The V and J ends lost 8 bases and 10 bases respectively, with 17 bases between them. The CDR3 runs 13 residues. CDR3 in amino acids: CASAGDLSVKLFF. The CDR3, as DNA: TGTGCCAGCGCTGGGGATCTATCCGTAAAACTGTTTTTT.

This clonotype is termed medium-sized (0.01 to 0.1%). The chain uses TRBV7-9 and TRBJ2-7; 8 bases agree with TRBD1. This CDR3 is built from 14 residues. Germline V gene sequence: CDR1 SEHNR, CDR2 FQNEAQ (reference sequence). Trimming cost V 4 bases and J 5 bases; bases outside gene matches: 7. The CDR3 loop reads CASSSGDRGNEQYF. CDR3 in DNA: TGTGCCAGCAGCTCGGGCGACAGGGGAAACGAGCAGTACTTC.

The chain links TRBV10-3 to TRBJ2-7; the match to TRBD2 covers 9 bases. This CDR3 contains 15 residues. The V and J ends lost 10 bases and 0 bases, in that order; junction bases with no gene match: 10. The V gene's germline CDR1 is ENHRY and CDR2 SYGVKD. The CDR3 region has the DNA TGTGCCACCAGACAGACTAGCGGATACTCCTACGAGCAGTACTTC. This sequence encodes CATRQTSGYSYEQYF.

V is TRBV20-1 and J is TRBJ1-2; D is unclear. The CDR3 runs 13 residues. The ends were cut back, 0 bases at V and 2 bases at J, with 7 bases in the middle. Germline CDR1 is DFQATT and CDR2 is SNEGSKA (reference sequence). CDR3 in DNA: TGCAGTGCTAGAGATGTGGACAACTATGGCTACACCTTC. This encodes CSARDVDNYGYTF.